This T cell receptor beta chain is from a study of shared clonotypes between healthy human individuals. Overall study context: The donor pool was made up of a couple of women and three men aged 18 to 49.

This clone was seen only once. Antigen specificity is unknown. Findings and caveats of the study: Clonotype sharing among donors was thought likely to change with sequencing depth.

Assay: immunoSEQ multiplex PCR; the TCRdb copy retains only in-frame clones and omits some. The sample includes roughly 2.1 million clones, about 92% seen only once; the top ten take 1.7%. Germline V gene lookup returns CDR1 ENHRY and CDR2 SYGVKD. The trim removed 10 bases at V and 3 bases at J, leaving 6 bases unmatched. CDR3 size: 13 residues. CD45RO-negative, CCR7-positively selected cells formed the naive CD8 fraction, excluding terminally differentiated effector memory CD45RA+ cells. The donors, healthy adults who were HIV-negative, had experienced no recent acute infections or vaccinations. The V call is TRBV10-3, the J call TRBJ1-5; TRBD1 aligns across 7 bases. Sequencing was done on a sample of naive CD8+ T cells from PBMCs. This TCR came from a man between 18 and 29 years old in good health. Some clones in this sample may be carry-over from other donors' samples. DNA of the CDR3: TGTGCCAACGCACAGGGGAACAATCAGCCCCAGCATTTT. This encodes CANAQGNNQPQHF.